The 11 T cell receptor beta chains in this list originate from one sample, sequenced in a study of control samples from healthy donors and cancer patients. TCRdb's table, derived via immunoSEQ multiplex PCR, lists solely in-frame clones and lacks some. The table has fewer than 200,000 clones, roughly 92% seen once; the top ten hold 1.1% to 1.5%. Sequenced: blood. Receptors originate from a man aged 25-45 years in good health.

V gene TRBV5-1 combines with J gene TRBJ2-7; 13 nucleotides line up with TRBD2. The V and J ends lost 4 bases and 6 bases, in that order; junction bases with no gene match: 4. The V gene's germline CDR1 is SGHRS and CDR2 YFSETQ. The CDR3 contains 14 residues. For the CDR3, the DNA is TGCGCCAGCAGCGAGGGACTAGCGGGAACCGAGCAGTACTTC. It translates to CASSEGLAGTEQYF.

The chain has TRBV7-8 and TRBJ1-1; D is ambiguous. The CDR3 is 14 amino acids. V was trimmed by 5 bases and J by 3 bases, leaving 13 bases between them. Per the germline V gene, CDR1 is SGHVS and CDR2 is FQNEAQ. The CDR3 reads CASSPNPGDTEAFF. The CDR3 DNA sequence: TGTGCCAGCAGCCCAAACCCTGGGGACACTGAAGCTTTCTTT.

The J gene is TRBJ1-1, the V gene TRBV12-3 or TRBV12-4; D is undetermined. V was pared by 4 bases and J by 4 bases, with 4 bases between. The CDR3 consists of 11 residues. This chain's CDR3 is CASSSSTEAFF. DNA for the CDR3: TGTGCCAGCAGTTCCTCCACTGAAGCTTTCTTT.

The table lists this clone with a few counts. The chain has TRBV7-2 and TRBJ2-7, with 9 bases fitting TRBD1. The V gene end was trimmed by 4 bases and the J gene end by 11 bases; junction bases not matched to a gene: 3. Looked up from germline, CDR1 is SGHTA and CDR2 is FQGNSA. The CDR3 is 11 residues long. The CDR3 nucleotides are TGTGCCAGCAGCTCTGGGACAGGGAAGTACTTC. Its protein is CASSSGTGKYF.

This chain joins TRBV28 and TRBJ2-7; 10 bases map to TRBD1. Unmatched junction bases numbered 5, after V lost 5 bases and J lost 7 bases. Germline V gene sequence: CDR1 MDHEN, CDR2 SYDVKM. The CDR3 covers 13 residues. The CDR3 here is CASSPPDRGEQYF. CDR3 sequence (DNA): TGTGCCAGCAGTCCACCGGACAGGGGGGAGCAGTACTTC.

The chain joins TRBV10-2 to TRBJ2-5; a possible D gene is TRBD2 (6 bases). The CDR3 consists of 17 residues. CDR1 WSHSY and CDR2 SAAADI come from the germline V gene. The V end lost 6 bases, the J end lost 4 bases, and 24 bases lay between the germline ends. The CDR3 coding sequence is TGCGCCAGCAGACCGAGGCTTCTTTTTGGAGGGTTAGAGACCCAGTACTTC. Amino acids: CASRPRLLFGGLETQYF.

V usage is TRBV6-1 and J usage is TRBJ2-7, with unresolved D. The CDR3 is made up of 12 amino acids. Germline V gene data show CDR1 as MNHNS and CDR2 as SASEGT. The germline V and J ends were trimmed by 0 bases and 7 bases, with 7 bases remaining between them. This chain's CDR3 is CASSEAKWEQYF. The CDR3 bases are TGTGCCAGCAGTGAAGCAAAGTGGGAGCAGTACTTC.

V is TRBV27 and J is TRBJ1-5; D uncertain. The germline V gene has CDR1 MNHEY and CDR2 SMNVEV (reference sequence). The CDR3 has 14 amino acids. The V and J ends lost 6 bases and 1 base respectively, with 10 bases between them. The chain's CDR3 is CASRGWESNQPQHF. In nucleotides, the CDR3 is TGTGCCAGCAGAGGATGGGAGAGCAATCAGCCCCAGCATTTT.

The chain carries TRBV18 and TRBJ1-2; no clear D gene. Germline V lookup: CDR1 KGHSH, CDR2 LQKENI. There are 11 residues in the CDR3. Trimming pared 2 bases from V and 6 bases from J, leaving 4 bases between. Here the CDR3 reads CASSPGNGYTF. DNA for the CDR3: TGTGCCAGCTCACCAGGGAATGGCTACACCTTC.

This clone is a singleton in its sample. The chain is built from TRBV5-1 and TRBJ2-1; 11 positions match TRBD2. Trimming took 3 bases from V and 1 from J; bases not matched to a gene: 9. Germline V gene sequence: CDR1 SGHRS, CDR2 YFSETQ. The CDR3 has 18 amino acids. The CDR3 is CASSWGTSGRGSYNEQFF. The CDR3 region has the DNA TGCGCCAGCAGCTGGGGTACTAGCGGGAGAGGTTCCTACAATGAGCAGTTCTTC.

The chain has TRBV6-2 or TRBV6-3 and TRBJ1-1; D uncertain. Germline assignment: CDR1 MNHEY and CDR2 SVGEGT. Trimming took off 0 bases at V and 7 bases at J, with 9 bases between the two ends. The CDR3 is made up of 13 amino acids. The CDR3 nucleotides read TGTGCCAGCAGTTACTCGCACAGAATTGAAGCTTTCTTT. Its protein product is CASSYSHRIEAFF.